Shown below are 25 T cell receptor beta chains from a single sample sequenced in a study of blood T cell repertoires in COVID-19. The data were produced by immunoSEQ multiplex PCR, yet TCRdb's version contains in-frame clones alone and is incomplete. The table lists about 250,000 clones, around 89% of them singletons, with 3% in the top ten. Sequences were obtained from PBMCs or T cells enriched from blood (not recorded which). All receptors come from a woman between 45 and 65 years old who had recovered from COVID-19.

The chain links TRBV3-1 (or the pseudogene TRBV3-2) to TRBJ1-4; TRBD1 agrees at 9 bases. The CDR3 length is 15 residues. Unmatched junction bases numbered 7, after V lost 7 bases and J lost 4 bases. CDR1 and CDR2 from the germline V gene are LGHDT and YNNKEL (reference sequence). The CDR3 is CASTATGGLNEKLFF. In DNA, the CDR3 is TGTGCCAGCACCGCGACAGGGGGTCTTAATGAAAAACTGTTTTTT.

The chain employs TRBV10-3 and TRBJ2-5, with TRBD2 identical over 11 bases. V dropped 7 bases and J dropped 4; count of bases not matched to a gene: 8. Germline loops: CDR1 ENHRY, CDR2 SYGVKD. This CDR3 comprises 15 residues. CDR3 coding DNA: TGTGCCATCAAGGTGACTAGCGGGATGACAGAGACCCAGTACTTC. This codes for CAIKVTSGMTETQYF.

The rearrangement links TRBV5-1 to TRBJ1-2; no reliable D call. V dropped 4 bases and J dropped 4 bases, with 8 bases sitting between them. Germline CDR1 is SGHRS and CDR2 is YFSETQ. The length of the CDR3 is 12 residues. CDR3 amino acids: CASSRGVYGYTF. CDR3 bases: TGCGCCAGCAGCCGGGGAGTCTATGGCTACACCTTC.

The chain carries TRBV19 and TRBJ2-5, with D possibly TRBD2 on 7 matching bases. Germline V gene sequence: CDR1 LNHDA, CDR2 SQIVND (reference sequence). CDR3 length equals 14 residues. With 4 bases removed from V and 5 bases from J, the gap between germline ends came to 14 bases. The CDR3 DNA is TGTGCCAGTAGTAAACAGGGAGGGAAGGAGACCCAGTACTTC. Translating gives CASSKQGGKETQYF.

This clone was picked up one time. V gene TRBV28 combines with J gene TRBJ1-3, with D uncertain. Germline CDR1 reads MDHEN; CDR2 reads SYDVKM. This CDR3 is built from 15 residues. The ends were cut back, 7 bases at V and 0 bases at J, with 13 bases in the middle. The CDR3 loop is CASNLSGVSGNTIYF. CDR3 bases: TGTGCCAGCAACCTCTCGGGAGTCTCTGGAAACACCATATATTTT.

The rearrangement joins TRBV10-1 to TRBJ1-5; D is perhaps TRBD1 (6 bases). Germline loops: CDR1 WNHNN, CDR2 SYGVQD (reference sequence). V was trimmed by 6 bases and J by 3 bases, leaving 9 bases between them. CDR3 length: 13 amino acids. For the CDR3, the DNA is TGCGCCAGCAGCGGGGACAACAATCAGCCCCAGCATTTT. Translation: CASSGDNNQPQHF.

This clone was found a few times. V gene TRBV18 combines with J gene TRBJ1-2; D ambiguous. CDR1 and CDR2 from the germline V gene are KGHSH and LQKENI. Trimming took 3 bases from V and 4 from J, leaving 15 bases between them. The CDR3 has 15 residues. The CDR3 bases are TGTGCCAGCTCACCCCAACTCGACACCTCCTATGGCTACACCTTC. It specifies CASSPQLDTSYGYTF.

The chain couples TRBV5-6 to TRBJ2-7, with TRBD2 matching over 8 bases. V dropped 7 bases and J dropped 2; count of bases not matched to a gene: 8. The length of the CDR3 is 14 residues. Germline CDR1 SGHDT, CDR2 YYEEEE. Here the CDR3 reads CASFSGKVTYEQYF. DNA for the CDR3: TGTGCCAGCTTTAGCGGGAAAGTAACCTACGAGCAGTACTTC. The whole variable domain, filled in from reference TRBV5-6 and TRBJ2-7, reads DAGVTQSPTHLIKTRGQQVTLRCSPKSGHDTVSWYQQALGQGPQFIFQYYEEEERQRGNFPDRFSGHQFPNYSSELNVNALLLGDSALYLCASFSGKVTYEQYFGPGTRLTVT.

V is TRBV5-6 and J is TRBJ1-2, with D possibly TRBD1 on 5 matching bases. Trimming cost V 1 base and J 0 bases, with 10 bases left between them. This CDR3 has 15 residues. In germline, CDR1 is SGHDT, CDR2 YYEEEE. In DNA form, the CDR3 reads TGTGCCAGCAGCTTGAGACAGACTTCTAACTATGGCTACACCTTC. This codes for CASSLRQTSNYGYTF.

This chain links TRBV15 with TRBJ1-6; D unclear. The V end lost 3 bases, the J end lost 6 bases, and 12 bases lay between the germline ends. CDR3 size: 15 residues. Germline CDR1 LNHNV, CDR2 YYDKDF (reference sequence). CDR3 residues: CATSRTDSPNSPLHF. The DNA of the CDR3 is TGTGCCACCAGCAGGACGGACTCTCCTAATTCACCCCTCCACTTT.

The chain employs TRBV5-1 and TRBJ1-1; 9 positions agree with TRBD1. Germline V gives CDR1 SGHRS, CDR2 YFSETQ. The J segment lost 6 bases and the V segment lost 0 bases, leaving 6 bases of the junction unmatched. The CDR3 runs to 15 residues. The DNA for the CDR3 is TGCGCCAGCAGCTTGGATCAGGGACAGGGATCTGAAGCTTTCTTT. Its protein product is CASSLDQGQGSEAFF.

The sample holds a few counts of this clone. The CDR3 region is CASSQYSGRARETQYF. The CDR3 region has the DNA TGTGCCAGCAGCCAATACAGCGGGAGGGCCCGGGAGACCCAGTACTTC. The chain links TRBV14 to TRBJ2-5; 10 bases are a match to TRBD2. V dropped 2 bases and J dropped 5; count of bases not matched to a gene: 8. Germline loops: CDR1 SGHDN, CDR2 FVKESK. CDR3 length equals 16 residues.

The chain uses TRBV21-1 and TRBJ2-5; TRBD2, the D gene given by the table, was not confirmed from the DNA. TRBV21-1 represents a pseudogene. This CDR3 comprises 15 residues. Written as DNA, the CDR3 is TGTGCCAGCAGCAAATGGGAGGGGCTCCAAGAGACCCAGTACTTC. It is translated as CASSKWEGLQETQYF.

This chain links TRBV19 with TRBJ2-4; 7 bases map to TRBD2. Germline V CDR1 and CDR2: LNHDA, SQIVND (reference sequence). The CDR3 contains 15 residues. The V gene end was trimmed by 5 bases and the J gene end by 4 bases; junction bases not matched to a gene: 8. In DNA form, the CDR3 reads TGTGCCAGTAGTTCGCCCGGGGGGAAAAAAAACATTCAGTACTTC. Its translation is CASSSPGGKKNIQYF.

This clone has just a few counts. The chain recombines TRBV4-3 with TRBJ2-3; a possible D gene is TRBD2 (6 bases). CDR1 is LGHNA, CDR2 YSLEER, per germline. The CDR3 runs 16 residues. V lost 0 bases and J lost 4, with 14 bases in between. The CDR3 DNA reads TGCGCCAGCAGCCAAGAGTCCGGGAGCGGCGCAGATACGCAGTATTTT. Residues: CASSQESGSGADTQYF.

The CDR3 here is CASSQALADYNEQFF. The CDR3 DNA reads as TGTGCCAGCAGCCAAGCGCTAGCGGATTACAATGAGCAGTTCTTC. The chain links TRBV4-2 to TRBJ2-1; 7 bases are shared with TRBD2. V lost 1 base, J lost 4 bases, and 4 bases stayed unmatched. Germline lookup yields CDR1 LGHNA and CDR2 YNFKEQ. This CDR3 has 15 residues.

The chain joins TRBV15 to TRBJ2-7; 10 bases align to TRBD1. Trimming cost V 3 bases and J 4 bases; bases outside gene matches: 3. Germline V CDR1 and CDR2: LNHNV, YYDKDF (reference sequence). CDR3 length equals 14 residues. This CDR3 is CATSSDRGPYEQYF. The CDR3 DNA sequence: TGTGCCACCAGCAGCGACAGGGGGCCATACGAGCAGTACTTC.

The chain is built from TRBV11-2 and TRBJ1-1; perhaps TRBD1 as D (6 bases). This CDR3 contains 16 residues. Germline loops: CDR1 SGHAT, CDR2 FQNNGV. V was trimmed by 3 bases and J by 3 bases, leaving 17 bases between them. CDR3 nucleotide sequence: TGTGCCAGCAGCTTGGGGCGGACAGTTATGGACACTGAAGCTTTCTTT. Amino acid sequence: CASSLGRTVMDTEAFF.

The V call is TRBV28, the J call TRBJ1-3, with a weak D call TRBD1 (5 bases). The CDR3 contains 12 residues. The V and J ends lost 6 bases and 11 bases respectively, with 14 bases between them. Germline values: CDR1 MDHEN, CDR2 SYDVKM. The chain's CDR3 is CASRREWGAIYF. CDR3 nucleotide sequence: TGTGCCAGCAGACGGGAATGGGGGGCCATATATTTT.

The rearrangement links TRBV28 to TRBJ2-7; tentative D call: TRBD1 (6 bases). V was trimmed by 6 bases and J by 13 bases, leaving 16 bases between them. The CDR3 totals 11 residues. Germline assignment: CDR1 MDHEN and CDR2 SYDVKM. The CDR3 bases are TGTGCCAGCAGCTTTACCGGGACAAGCTACTTC. Translated: CASSFTGTSYF. The whole variable domain, filled in from reference TRBV28 and TRBJ2-7, reads DVKVTQSSRYLVKRTGEKVFLECVQDMDHENMFWYRQDPGLGLRLIYFSYDVKMKEKGDIPEGYSVSREKKERFSLILESASTNQTSMYLCASSFTGTSYFGPGTRLTVT.

The chain employs TRBV19 and TRBJ2-7, with TRBD2 matching over 13 bases. J lost 0 bases, V lost 5 bases, and 16 bases had no gene match. Germline CDR1 and CDR2: LNHDA and SQIVND (reference sequence). The CDR3 has 20 residues. The CDR3 is CASSRLSRTSGSPSSYEQYF. CDR3 nucleotide sequence: TGTGCCAGTAGTCGATTATCTCGGACTAGCGGGAGCCCGAGCTCCTACGAGCAGTACTTC.

The CDR3 region is CASTHRGQGTEAFF. As DNA, the CDR3 is TGTGCCAGCACCCATAGGGGGCAGGGCACTGAAGCTTTCTTT. The genes are TRBV6-5 and TRBJ1-1; 7 bases are a match to TRBD1. Germline trimming cut 7 bases from V and 4 bases from J; bases unmatched to any gene: 9. The CDR3 covers 14 residues. The germline CDR1 and CDR2 sequences are MNHEY and SVGAGI.

The V and J genes are TRBV5-1 and TRBJ2-1; D possibly corresponds to TRBD1 (6 bases). V was pared by 1 base and J by 4 bases, with 18 bases between. From germline, CDR1 is SGHRS and CDR2 YFSETQ. This CDR3 is 17 amino acids long. The DNA for the CDR3 is TGCGCCAGCAGCTTGAGCTTCGGGACAACTGGATACAATGAGCAGTTCTTC. Translated: CASSLSFGTTGYNEQFF.

The CDR3 sequence: CASSLSGTGGANTEAFF. As DNA, the CDR3 is TGTGCCAGCAGCTTATCGGGGACAGGGGGCGCAAACACTGAAGCTTTCTTT. The chain combines TRBV7-2 with TRBJ1-1; 12 nucleotides line up with TRBD1. V was clipped by 2 bases and J by 2 bases; unmatched bases: 6. Germline V gene data show CDR1 as SGHTA and CDR2 as FQGNSA. This CDR3 is built from 17 residues.

The genes are TRBV7-9 and TRBJ1-2; the D is unclear. CDR3 length equals 14 residues. Trimming took 5 bases from V and 1 from J, leaving 11 bases between them. The germline CDR1 and CDR2 sequences are SEHNR and FQNEAQ (reference sequence). In DNA form, the CDR3 reads TGTGCCAGCAGCCTCGCGGGTGGTAACTATGGCTACACCTTC. It is translated as CASSLAGGNYGYTF.